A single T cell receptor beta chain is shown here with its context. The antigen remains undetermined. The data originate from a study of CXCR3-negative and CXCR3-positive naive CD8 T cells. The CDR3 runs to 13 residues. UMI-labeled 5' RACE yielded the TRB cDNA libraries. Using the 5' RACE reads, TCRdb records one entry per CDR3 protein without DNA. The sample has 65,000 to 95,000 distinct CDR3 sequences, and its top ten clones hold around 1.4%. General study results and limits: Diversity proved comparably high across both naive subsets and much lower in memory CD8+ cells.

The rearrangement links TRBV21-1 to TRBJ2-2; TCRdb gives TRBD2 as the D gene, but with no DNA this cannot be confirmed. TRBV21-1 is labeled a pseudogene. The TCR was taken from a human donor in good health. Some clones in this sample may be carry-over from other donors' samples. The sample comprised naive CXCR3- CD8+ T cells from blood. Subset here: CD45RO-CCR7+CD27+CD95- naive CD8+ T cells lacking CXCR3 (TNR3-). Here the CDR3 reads CASSKRRTGELFF.